This entry concerns a single T cell receptor (beta chain). Its antigen remains unidentified. This record comes from a study of T cell repertoires in cytomegalovirus infection. Study-wide context: Recently identified HLA-C-restricted CMV epitopes were used, and well-studied HLA-B-restricted CMV epitopes were used as well. From public TCR beta signatures came an indication of both CMV infection and matching HLA type. Overall study results and limits: Frequencies of public TCR beta families were cumulated, and this identified carriers of CMV plus the relevant HLA. Clonotypes of TCR beta that were HLA-C-restricted and CMV-specific dominated the ex vivo response.

Using its own MiXCR run on the reads, TCRdb lists one record per CDR3 protein. The repertoire has fewer than 130,000 distinct CDR3 sequences, roughly 39% of them found once; the top ten carry roughly 70%. This sample comprised CD8+ T cells from cultured PBMCs, obtained from culture after CMV antigen stimulation. This TCR came from a human donor in good health (CMV status not recorded). Some clones in this sample may be carry-over from other donors' samples.

CDR3 sequence: CASSEAGGHNSPLHF. The CDR3 DNA sequence: TGTGCCAGCAGTGAAGCGGGGGGACACAATTCACCCCTCCACTTT. V usage is TRBV6-1 and J usage is TRBJ1-6, with D possibly being TRBD1 (6 bases). The CDR3 is 15 residues long. CDR1 MNHNS and CDR2 SASEGT come from the germline V gene. V lost 0 bases, J lost 7 bases, and 10 bases lay in between.